In this sample, the clone carrying this T cell receptor beta chain turned up a few times. The sample comes from a study of radiotherapy plus CTLA-4 blockade in lung cancer. Clones were read by immunoSEQ multiplex PCR, and TCRdb kept only the in-frame ones, dropping some. This table holds about 39,000 clones, more than 70% found once. Germline V gives CDR1 SNHLY, CDR2 FYNNEI. The CDR3 sequence is 13 residues long. V trimming: 11 bases; J trimming: 2 bases; junction bases outside the gene matches: 8. Sequences were derived from peripheral blood, sampled from a patient treated with radiotherapy plus ipilimumab. The TCR comes from a human donor with non-small cell lung cancer that progressed on radiotherapy plus ipilimumab. This sequence joins TRBV2 and TRBJ2-7, with 8 bases lining up with TRBD2. The CDR3 is CAGGRGATYEQYF. Here the CDR3 DNA reads TGTGCCGGGGGGCGGGGGGCGACCTACGAGCAGTACTTC.